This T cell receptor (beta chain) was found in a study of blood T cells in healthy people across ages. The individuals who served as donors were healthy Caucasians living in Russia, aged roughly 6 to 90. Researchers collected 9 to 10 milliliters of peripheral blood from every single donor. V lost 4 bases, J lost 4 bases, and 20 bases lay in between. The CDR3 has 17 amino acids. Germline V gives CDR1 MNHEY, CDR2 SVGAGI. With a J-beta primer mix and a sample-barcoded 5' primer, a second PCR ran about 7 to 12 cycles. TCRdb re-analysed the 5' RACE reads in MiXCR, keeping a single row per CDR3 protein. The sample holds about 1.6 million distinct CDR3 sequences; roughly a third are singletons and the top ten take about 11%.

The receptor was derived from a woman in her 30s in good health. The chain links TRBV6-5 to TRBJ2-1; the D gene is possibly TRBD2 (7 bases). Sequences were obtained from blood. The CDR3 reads CASSLSGGPEVYNEQFF. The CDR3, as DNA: TGTGCCAGCAGTTTATCGGGGGGCCCCGAGGTGTACAATGAGCAGTTCTTC.